The 27 T cell receptor beta chains reported below all come from one sample, sequenced in a study of T cell responses to AZD1222 COVID-19 vaccine. The table came from immunoSEQ multiplex PCR; TCRdb's copy has only in-frame clones and leaves some out. The repertoire includes 250,000 to 300,000 clones, approximately 94% of them detected once, and roughly 0.51% sits in the top ten. The sample here was peripheral blood, taken 28 days after the second AZD1222 dose. These receptors were collected from an adult who received the AZD1222 COVID-19 vaccine.

The J gene is TRBJ2-2, the V gene TRBV6-5; no firm D call. Germline CDR1 reads MNHEY; CDR2 reads SVGAGI. V was trimmed by 0 bases and J by 1 base, leaving 3 bases between them. CDR3 length: 14 residues. CDR3 DNA sequence: TGTGCCAGCAGTTACTCAGGGAACACCGGGGAGCTGTTTTTT. Translating it yields CASSYSGNTGELFF.

This clone has just one count. Here the CDR3 DNA reads TGCGCCAGCAGCTTGGTGTTTCGGGGGGCCCTGAACACTGAAGCTTTCTTT. It translates to CASSLVFRGALNTEAFF. The chain links TRBV5-1 to TRBJ1-1; weak D call: TRBD1 (6 bases). V was pared by 0 bases and J by 0 bases, with 15 bases between. The CDR3 has 17 residues. The V gene's germline CDR1 is SGHRS and CDR2 YFSETQ. The full variable domain, in which reference TRBV5-1 and TRBJ1-1 provide the parts outside the CDR3, is KAGVTQTPRYLIKTRGQQVTLSCSPISGHRSVSWYQQTPGQGLQFLFEYFSETQRNKGNFPGRFSGRQFSNSRSEMNVSTLELGDSALYLCASSLVFRGALNTEAFFGQGTRLTVV.

The chain joins TRBV21-1 to TRBJ1-3. TRBV21-1 is flagged as a pseudogene. The CDR3 covers 15 residues. CDR3 amino acids: CASSAGAVKGNTIYF. The DNA for the CDR3 is TGTGCCAGCAGCGCCGGCGCAGTGAAAGGAAACACCATATATTTT.

V and J are TRBV6-5 and TRBJ2-2; D may be TRBD2 (7 bases). V lost 11 bases, J lost 7 bases, and 14 bases lay in between. The CDR3 extends over 12 amino acids. Germline V gives CDR1 MNHEY, CDR2 SVGAGI. The CDR3 sequence is CARGRGGGELFF. The CDR3 DNA follows: TGTGCCCGCGGTAGGGGGGGCGGGGAGCTGTTTTTT.

This chain joins TRBV2 and TRBJ2-3; TRBD1 aligns across 7 bases. The V gene's germline CDR1 is SNHLY and CDR2 FYNNEI. Trimming cost V 4 bases and J 3 bases; bases outside gene matches: 1. This CDR3 comprises 13 residues. Here the CDR3 reads CASSVQGTDTQYF. CDR3 nucleotide sequence: TGTGCCAGCAGTGTACAGGGGACAGATACGCAGTATTTT. The variable domain in full, completed from reference TRBV2 and TRBJ2-3, reads EPEVTQTPSHQVTQMGQEVILRCVPISNHLYFYWYRQILGQKVEFLVSFYNNEISEKSEIFDDQFSVERPDGSNFTLKIRSTKLEDSAMYFCASSVQGTDTQYFGPGTRLTVL.

V gene TRBV5-5 combines with J gene TRBJ2-7, with D possibly TRBD1 on 6 matching bases. CDR1 SGHKS and CDR2 YYEKEE come from the germline V gene (reference sequence). The V gene lost 0 bases and the J gene lost 3 bases, with 13 bases spanning the gap. The CDR3 contains 15 residues. The CDR3 region is CASSLAQGTFYEQYF. The CDR3 nucleotides read TGTGCCAGCAGCTTGGCACAGGGTACTTTCTACGAGCAGTACTTC.

The V and J genes are TRBV7-2 and TRBJ2-5; 14 positions agree with TRBD2. This CDR3 is built from 17 residues. V was pared by 4 bases and J by 2 bases, with 6 bases of the junction left unmatched. Looked up from germline, CDR1 is SGHTA and CDR2 is FQGNSA. CDR3 nucleotides: TGTGCCAGCAGCTCGGGACTAGCGGGAGTGGGGCAAGAGACCCAGTACTTC. Its translation: CASSSGLAGVGQETQYF. Looking up the rest from reference TRBV7-2 and TRBJ2-5 gives the full variable domain: GAGVSQSPSNKVTEKGKDVELRCDPISGHTALYWYRQSLGQGLEFLIYFQGNSAPDKSGLPSDRFSAERTGGSVSTLTIQRTQQEDSAVYLCASSSGLAGVGQETQYFGPGTRLLVL.

This clone was counted once. V gene TRBV6-5 combines with J gene TRBJ2-1, with TRBD2 matching 7 bases. Germline values: CDR1 MNHEY, CDR2 SVGAGI. CDR3 length: 14 residues. J gave up 8 bases and V 10 bases, and 14 bases lay outside the gene matches. The CDR3, as DNA: TGTGCCACCGGAGCGGGAATTGCGGTCGATGAGCAGTTCTTC. This codes for CATGAGIAVDEQFF.

The chain employs TRBV15 and TRBJ1-4; D remains unclear. The germline gives CDR1 LNHNV, CDR2 YYDKDF (reference sequence). V lost 0 bases to trimming and J lost 0 bases, with 5 bases between them. The CDR3 runs 15 residues. The CDR3 DNA reads as TGTGCCACCAGCAGAGAGAGAGCAACTAATGAAAAACTGTTTTTT. It specifies CATSRERATNEKLFF.

Turning to this clone: Other DNA sequences in the same sample also yield this CDR3. This sequence joins TRBV7-9 and TRBJ1-5, with a weak D call TRBD1 (5 bases). Trimming stripped 1 base from V and 4 bases from J, with 8 bases between. Germline CDR1 reads SEHNR; CDR2 reads FQNEAQ (reference sequence). This CDR3 comprises 14 residues. In nucleotides, the CDR3 is TGTGCCAGCAGCTTAGGTGGGGGGAATCAGCCCCAGCATTTT. Translation gives CASSLGGGNQPQHF.

The rearrangement uses TRBV7-2 and TRBJ1-2; 7 bases match TRBD1. CDR1 and CDR2 (germline): SGHTA, FQGNSA. The CDR3 is made up of 15 amino acids. V trimming: 3 bases; J trimming: 0 bases; junction bases outside the gene matches: 4. CDR3 in amino acids: CASSFGQAANYGYTF. The CDR3 nucleotides are TGTGCCAGCAGCTTCGGACAGGCCGCTAACTATGGCTACACCTTC.

V is TRBV3-1 (or the pseudogene TRBV3-2) and J is TRBJ1-5; tentatively, D is TRBD1 (5 bases). V was clipped by 3 bases and J by 8 bases, with 11 bases between them. CDR3 length: 13 residues. In germline, CDR1 is LGHDT, CDR2 YNNKEL (reference sequence). The CDR3 nucleotides are TGTGCCAGCAGCCAGCGGGGGGAAGAGCCCCAGCATTTT. It is translated as CASSQRGEEPQHF.

The J gene is TRBJ2-6, the V gene TRBV29-1; 14 positions match TRBD2. CDR1 is SQVTM, CDR2 ANQGSEA, per germline. V trimming: 6 bases; J trimming: 3 bases; junction bases outside the gene matches: 7. The CDR3 loop spans 17 amino acids. As DNA, the CDR3 is TGCAGCGTGGAGACTAGCGGGAGGGCCTATGGGGCCAACGTCCTGACTTTC. Its translation: CSVETSGRAYGANVLTF. Combining the CDR3 with reference TRBV29-1 and TRBJ2-6 gives the whole variable domain SAVISQKPSRDICQRGTSLTIQCQVDSQVTMMFWYRQQPGQSLTLIATANQGSEATYESGFVIDKFPISRPNLTFSTLTVSNMSPEDSSIYLCSVETSGRAYGANVLTFGAGSRLTVL.

V gene TRBV19 combines with J gene TRBJ1-2; 7 positions match TRBD1. CDR3 length: 17 amino acids. Germline trimming cut 0 bases from V and 7 bases from J; bases unmatched to any gene: 14. In germline, CDR1 is LNHDA, CDR2 SQIVND (reference sequence). This CDR3 reads CASSIDRPTGEVSGYTF. The CDR3 nucleotides read TGTGCCAGTAGTATAGATCGACCCACAGGGGAAGTGAGTGGCTACACCTTC.

The V call is TRBV7-8, the J call TRBJ1-3; D unclear. The CDR3 runs to 15 residues. V dropped 1 base and J dropped 2 bases, with 9 bases sitting between them. Germline assignment: CDR1 SGHVS and CDR2 FQNEAQ. CDR3 sequence: CASSLGAGPGNTIYF. The CDR3 DNA reads as TGTGCCAGCAGCTTAGGGGCAGGCCCTGGAAACACCATATATTTT.

V usage is TRBV7-9 and J usage is TRBJ2-1; D is perhaps TRBD1 (7 bases). CDR3 size: 16 residues. Between the trimmed V and J ends, which lost 3 bases and 7 bases, there was a span of 19 bases. Germline-derived CDR1 and CDR2 are SEHNR and FQNEAQ (reference sequence). The chain's CDR3 is CASSFGTARAGNEQFF. The CDR3 DNA follows: TGTGCCAGCAGCTTCGGGACAGCGAGAGCGGGTAATGAGCAGTTCTTC.

The chain recombines TRBV19 with TRBJ2-2; D is possibly TRBD1 or TRBD2 (5 bases each). Germline V lookup: CDR1 LNHDA, CDR2 SQIVND (reference sequence). This CDR3 has 16 amino acids. The germline V and J ends were trimmed by 6 bases and 1 base, with 15 bases remaining between them. The CDR3 region is CASRVGDGVNTGELFF. The CDR3 nucleotides read TGTGCCAGTAGGGTGGGGGACGGGGTGAACACCGGGGAGCTGTTTTTT. Filled out from reference TRBV19 and TRBJ2-2, the complete variable domain reads DGGITQSPKYLFRKEGQNVTLSCEQNLNHDAMYWYRQDPGQGLRLIYYSQIVNDFQKGDIAEGYSVSREKKESFPLTVTSAQKNPTAFYLCASRVGDGVNTGELFFGEGSRLTVL.

This clone was recorded only once. V usage is TRBV7-8 and J usage is TRBJ2-3; D remains unclear. CDR1 is SGHVS and CDR2 is FQNEAQ in the germline V gene. The CDR3 spans 16 residues. Trimming pared 1 base from V and 2 bases from J, leaving 13 bases between. CDR3 nucleotide sequence: TGTGCCAGCAGCTTAGGGCGCATCGTGATCACAGATACGCAGTATTTT. This codes for CASSLGRIVITDTQYF. The full variable domain, in which reference TRBV7-8 and TRBJ2-3 provide the parts outside the CDR3, is GAGVSQSPRYKVAKRGQDVALRCDPISGHVSLFWYQQALGQGPEFLTYFQNEAQLDKSGLPSDRFFAERPEGSVSTLKIQRTQQEDSAVYLCASSLGRIVITDTQYFGPGTRLTVL.

The chain employs TRBV18 and TRBJ2-2; D gene unclear. CDR1 is KGHSH, CDR2 LQKENI, per germline. V was clipped by 0 bases and J by 5 bases, with 7 bases between them. This CDR3 is built from 14 residues. The CDR3 spells CASSPPVRTGELFF. CDR3 nucleotides: TGTGCCAGCTCACCACCGGTCAGGACCGGGGAGCTGTTTTTT.

This clone occurred once. This chain joins TRBV6-5 and TRBJ1-2, with D maybe TRBD1 (6 bases). The CDR3 spans 14 residues. The germline CDR1 and CDR2 sequences are MNHEY and SVGAGI. The V end was cut by 4 bases, the J end by 4 bases, with 13 bases between. This CDR3 reads CASSSTQGLYGYTF. The CDR3 DNA is TGTGCCAGCAGTTCCACACAGGGCCTCTATGGCTACACCTTC.

The chain joins TRBV7-2 to TRBJ2-2; weak D call: TRBD1 (6 bases). This CDR3 spans 15 amino acids. The V gene lost 5 bases and the J gene lost 4 bases, with 14 bases spanning the gap. The germline V gene has CDR1 SGHTA and CDR2 FQGNSA. The CDR3 DNA sequence: TGTGCCAGCAGCCAGGGGCCAGCGAGCACCGGGGAGCTGTTTTTT. It yields the protein CASSQGPASTGELFF.

The rearrangement uses TRBV10-3 and TRBJ2-1; D possibly corresponds to TRBD2 (6 bases). From germline, CDR1 is ENHRY and CDR2 SYGVKD. The CDR3 has 14 residues. V gave up 7 bases and J gave up 4 bases, with 14 bases separating them. CDR3 coding DNA: TGTGCCATCACCCGGGACTCCTCATACAATGAGCAGTTCTTC. Its protein product is CAITRDSSYNEQFF.

The chain recombines TRBV28 with TRBJ2-7; D may match TRBD1 or TRBD2 (6 bases each). Trimming pared 5 bases from V and 2 bases from J, leaving 16 bases between. Germline CDR1 MDHEN, CDR2 SYDVKM. CDR3 length: 15 amino acids. The CDR3 DNA is TGTGCCAGCAGTCCGGGGGTCAGGGGCACCTACGAGCAGTACTTC. Translating it yields CASSPGVRGTYEQYF. Supplemented by reference TRBV28 and TRBJ2-7, the full variable domain reads DVKVTQSSRYLVKRTGEKVFLECVQDMDHENMFWYRQDPGLGLRLIYFSYDVKMKEKGDIPEGYSVSREKKERFSLILESASTNQTSMYLCASSPGVRGTYEQYFGPGTRLTVT.

The rearrangement joins TRBV18 to TRBJ1-4; D gene ambiguous. The V gene's germline CDR1 is KGHSH and CDR2 LQKENI. The CDR3 has 16 amino acids. V was trimmed by 6 bases and J by 8 bases, leaving 22 bases between them. CDR3 residues: CASSSAAADFKEKLFF. The DNA of the CDR3 is TGTGCCAGCTCCTCCGCGGCGGCAGACTTTAAGGAAAAACTGTTTTTT.

The chain couples TRBV5-1 to TRBJ1-1; 7 bases are shared with TRBD1. The junction had 6 bases not matched to a gene; V was cut back by 3 bases and J by 4 bases. CDR3 size: 14 residues. CDR1 is SGHRS and CDR2 is YFSETQ in the germline V gene. CDR3 in amino acids: CASSWRGRGTEAFF. CDR3 in DNA: TGCGCCAGCAGCTGGAGGGGGCGAGGCACTGAAGCTTTCTTT.

J is TRBJ2-6 and V is TRBV20-1; D is ambiguous. Germline-derived CDR1 and CDR2 are DFQATT and SNEGSKA (reference sequence). This CDR3 spans 13 amino acids. The V and J ends lost 3 bases and 4 bases respectively, with 7 bases between them. CDR3 nucleotides: TGCAGTGCTAGTCTCTGGGGGGCCAACGTCCTGACTTTC. Protein: CSASLWGANVLTF.

The V gene is TRBV5-4, the J gene TRBJ2-5; D is undetermined. V was clipped by 0 bases and J by 1 base, with 4 bases between them. This CDR3 comprises 13 residues. Germline V gene lookup returns CDR1 SGHNT and CDR2 YYREEE (reference sequence). CDR3 sequence: CASSLGLQETQYF. The CDR3 DNA follows: TGTGCCAGCAGCTTGGGACTCCAAGAGACCCAGTACTTC.